One sample yielded the 31 T cell receptor beta chains listed below, sequenced in a study of early T cells in non-severe SARS-CoV-2 infection. MiXCR was run by TCRdb on the 5' RACE reads, yielding one entry per CDR3 protein. The repertoire holds around 99,000 distinct CDR3 sequences, with around a sixth as singletons. The sequencing here drew on whole blood, taken at baseline. The receptors originated from an adult who was a healthcare worker with PCR-confirmed SARS-CoV-2 infection or an uninfected control (not recorded which).

Sample share makes this clonotype medium-sized. The V call is TRBV19, the J call TRBJ2-1; 12 bases are a match to TRBD2. This CDR3 comprises 17 residues. J gave up 0 bases and V 6 bases, and 6 bases lay outside the gene matches. Germline assignment: CDR1 LNHDA and CDR2 SQIVND (reference sequence). The CDR3 sequence is CASSSSGRVSSYNEQFF. CDR3 DNA sequence: TGTGCCAGTAGCTCTAGCGGGAGGGTAAGCTCCTACAATGAGCAGTTCTTC.

This clonotype was detected a few times. J is TRBJ1-5 and V is TRBV7-9; D gene unclear. Per the germline V gene, CDR1 is SEHNR and CDR2 is FQNEAQ (reference sequence). V lost 2 bases and J lost 0, with 8 bases in between. This CDR3 region has 15 residues. The CDR3 DNA is TGTGCCAGCAGCTTAAGCCTTGATAGCAATCAGCCCCAGCATTTT. Translating it yields CASSLSLDSNQPQHF.

The V gene is TRBV2, the J gene TRBJ2-7; D ambiguous. V lost 7 bases, J lost 7 bases, and 17 bases lay in between. CDR1 and CDR2 from the germline V gene are SNHLY and FYNNEI. The CDR3 has 13 amino acids. The CDR3 region has the DNA TGTGCCAGCACCCTAGGACCACCGGCGGAGCAGTACTTC. It specifies CASTLGPPAEQYF.

The V gene is TRBV20-1, the J gene TRBJ2-3; TRBD1 is a possible D gene (5 bases). This CDR3 comprises 13 residues. Trimming removed 6 bases at V and 2 bases at J, with 12 bases between. Germline assignment: CDR1 DFQATT and CDR2 SNEGSKA (reference sequence). CDR3 sequence (DNA): TGCAGTGCCGCCAGGGAAGACACAGATACGCAGTATTTT. Protein: CSAAREDTDTQYF.

This clonotype was seen a few times. V and J are TRBV28 and TRBJ2-3; unclear D gene. The germline V gene encodes CDR1 MDHEN and CDR2 SYDVKM. Deletions cut 7 bases from V and 1 base from J, with 18 bases between. This CDR3 is 16 amino acids long. The CDR3 region is CASNGMEPSRTDTQYF. The CDR3, as DNA: TGTGCCAGCAACGGAATGGAGCCCTCTCGCACAGATACGCAGTATTTT.

V usage is TRBV20-1 and J usage is TRBJ2-4, with D perhaps matching TRBD2 (5 bases). The CDR3 sequence is 15 residues long. V was pared by 5 bases and J by 3 bases, with 17 bases between. Germline assignment: CDR1 DFQATT and CDR2 SNEGSKA (reference sequence). The CDR3 DNA reads TGCAGTGCTTTTTTAGGAGGAGTGGGCAAAAACATTCAGTACTTC. Encoded protein: CSAFLGGVGKNIQYF.

The table lists this clonotype with a few counts. The genes are TRBV9 and TRBJ1-2, with D uncertain. The CDR3 totals 13 residues. V was cut by 3 bases and J by 8 bases, with 14 bases left in between. The germline V gene has CDR1 SGDLS and CDR2 YYNGEE. Here the CDR3 reads CASSANSDAGYTF. The CDR3 nucleotides read TGTGCCAGCAGCGCCAACTCCGACGCCGGCTACACCTTC.

This clonotype was counted a few times. This chain connects TRBV10-3 to TRBJ1-1; D possibly corresponds to TRBD1 (5 bases). The germline V and J ends were trimmed by 10 bases and 1 base, with 13 bases remaining between them. The germline V gene has CDR1 ENHRY and CDR2 SYGVKD. The CDR3 spans 13 residues. The CDR3 sequence is CASAGTQNTEAFF. The CDR3, as DNA: TGTGCCAGTGCCGGGACCCAGAACACTGAAGCTTTCTTT.

J is TRBJ2-1 and V is TRBV20-1; D remains unclear. From germline, CDR1 is DFQATT and CDR2 SNEGSKA (reference sequence). Trimming shortened V by 3 bases and J by 8 bases, and 14 bases separated the two germline ends. The CDR3 loop spans 13 amino acids. This CDR3 is CSASVGPRHEQFF. CDR3 bases: TGCAGTGCTAGCGTGGGCCCGAGACATGAGCAGTTCTTC.

In its sample, this clonotype was seen a few times. The chain couples TRBV6-2 or TRBV6-3 to TRBJ2-3; a weak D match, TRBD2 (5 bases). CDR1 and CDR2 (germline): MNHEY, SVGEGT. V was shortened by 2 bases and J by 2 bases, with 8 bases between the two germline ends. This CDR3 is built from 14 residues. Written as DNA, the CDR3 is TGTGCCAGCAGTTACGGCGGGCCCACAGATACGCAGTATTTT. Protein product: CASSYGGPTDTQYF.

Only a few counts were recorded for this clonotype. The genes are TRBV7-2 and TRBJ1-2, with unresolved D. The length of the CDR3 is 14 residues. Looked up from germline, CDR1 is SGHTA and CDR2 is FQGNSA. V lost 3 bases to trimming and J lost 5 bases, with 13 bases between them. The CDR3 loop is CASSFRRETYGYTF. DNA of the CDR3: TGTGCCAGCAGCTTTCGGAGGGAGACTTATGGCTACACCTTC.

The chain combines TRBV19 with TRBJ2-7, with D perhaps given as TRBD1 or TRBD2 (5 bases each). Looked up from germline, CDR1 is LNHDA and CDR2 is SQIVND (reference sequence). The V end lost 4 bases, the J end lost 5 bases, and 24 bases lay between the germline ends. The CDR3 contains 17 residues. CDR3 in DNA: TGTGCCAGTAGTACAGGGCCCGCAAACCTAGCCCGAAACGAGCAGTACTTC. Amino acid sequence: CASSTGPANLARNEQYF.

The chain recombines TRBV27 with TRBJ2-7, with D possibly called TRBD1 or TRBD2 (5 bases each). The CDR3 is 16 residues long. Germline V gene sequence: CDR1 MNHEY, CDR2 SMNVEV (reference sequence). Trimming took off 6 bases at V and 3 bases at J, with 21 bases between the two ends. This chain's CDR3 is CASRTRDNRGRYEQYF. The DNA for the CDR3 is TGTGCCAGCAGAACCCGCGACAACCGGGGACGCTACGAGCAGTACTTC.

This chain joins TRBV28 and TRBJ1-2; D possibly corresponds to TRBD1 (5 bases). Germline CDR1 and CDR2: MDHEN and SYDVKM. Trimming removed 2 bases from V and 1 base from J, with 11 bases in between. The CDR3 covers 15 residues. The DNA for the CDR3 is TGTGCCAGCAGTTTACTGCAGGGCTATAACTATGGCTACACCTTC. Its protein product is CASSLLQGYNYGYTF.

The rearrangement joins TRBV28 to TRBJ2-7, with 9 bases that match TRBD1. Germline CDR1 MDHEN, CDR2 SYDVKM. The CDR3 consists of 14 residues. Losses at the gene ends were 2 bases for V and 3 bases for J; bases not matched to a gene: 2. As DNA, the CDR3 is TGTGCCAGCAGTTTACGGACAGGGGTCTACGAGCAGTACTTC. It codes for CASSLRTGVYEQYF.

The gene calls are TRBV28 and TRBJ2-3; D is tentatively TRBD1 or TRBD2 (5 bases each). Germline CDR1 and CDR2: MDHEN and SYDVKM. This CDR3 region has 16 residues. Between the trimmed V and J ends, which lost 1 base and 3 bases, there was a span of 14 bases. CDR3 sequence: CASSLFLMGETDTQYF. CDR3 DNA sequence: TGTGCCAGCAGTTTATTTCTGATGGGGGAAACAGATACGCAGTATTTT.

This clonotype has more than one count but fewer than ten. The CDR3 loop is CSVEDLGSNNEQFF. The CDR3 DNA is TGCAGCGTTGAAGATCTTGGCAGCAACAATGAGCAGTTCTTC. This chain uses TRBV29-1 with TRBJ2-1; D uncertain. The CDR3 has 14 amino acids. Germline CDR1 and CDR2: SQVTM and ANQGSEA. Trimming took 0 bases from V and 5 from J, leaving 11 bases between them.

The CDR3 sequence is CATRAAGELFF. The CDR3 DNA reads as TGTGCCACTCGGGCGGCCGGGGAGCTGTTTTTT. This chain connects TRBV19 to TRBJ2-2; D is uncertain. V lost 10 bases, J lost 6 bases, and 9 bases lay in between. The CDR3 spans 11 residues. The germline CDR1 and CDR2 sequences are LNHDA and SQIVND (reference sequence).

This clonotype was counted many times. This sequence joins TRBV20-1 and TRBJ2-4; 8 bases align to TRBD2. CDR1 is DFQATT and CDR2 is SNEGSKA in the germline V gene (reference sequence). V lost 4 bases and J lost 2; bases outside the gene matches: 13. The CDR3 sequence is 17 residues long. CDR3 sequence reads: CSAKSQSGRRPKNIQYF. CDR3 bases: TGCAGTGCTAAAAGTCAGAGCGGGAGACGGCCCAAAAACATTCAGTACTTC.

The chain carries TRBV7-6 and TRBJ2-1; D unresolved. The CDR3 covers 15 residues. V lost 5 bases and J 0 bases, leaving 11 bases between the germline ends. Germline CDR1 and CDR2: SGHVS and FNYEAQ. CDR3 nucleotides: TGTGCCAGCAGCCCCCGAGTCAGCTCCTACAATGAGCAGTTCTTC. Its protein is CASSPRVSSYNEQFF.

The chain recombines TRBV5-4 with TRBJ2-7; TRBD2 matches at 10 bases. CDR1 is SGHNT, CDR2 YYREEE, per germline (reference sequence). The CDR3 sequence is 18 residues long. The V segment lost 2 bases and the J segment 1 base; nucleotides outside the gene matches: 12. This chain's CDR3 is CASSFPSSPSGSSYEQYF. The CDR3 coding sequence is TGTGCCAGCAGCTTTCCAAGTTCGCCTAGCGGGAGTTCCTACGAGCAGTACTTC.

This clonotype was seen repeatedly, ten times or more. V is TRBV12-3 or TRBV12-4 and J is TRBJ2-4; a possible D gene is TRBD2 (6 bases). CDR3 length: 13 residues. Trimming shortened V by 2 bases and J by 6 bases, and 8 bases separated the two germline ends. The CDR3 DNA reads as TGTGCCAGCAGTTTACTGGAGGGAAACATTCAGTACTTC. Protein: CASSLLEGNIQYF.

This clonotype has just a few counts. V usage is TRBV18 and J usage is TRBJ2-1; 9 positions agree with TRBD1. The V segment lost 4 bases and the J segment 8 bases; nucleotides outside the gene matches: 9. Germline V gene sequence: CDR1 KGHSH, CDR2 LQKENI. This CDR3 comprises 15 residues. DNA for the CDR3: TGTGCCAGCTCACTTCTACAGGGGGCCAGATATGAGCAGTTCTTC. Amino acid sequence: CASSLLQGARYEQFF.

This chain uses TRBV25-1 with TRBJ2-3; 11 nucleotides match TRBD2. With 5 bases clipped from V and 6 bases from J, the junction kept 10 bases outside the gene matches. Germline CDR1 is MGHDK and CDR2 is SYGVNS. This CDR3 has 16 residues. As DNA, the CDR3 is TGTGCCAGCAGTTCCAGTAGCGGGAGGGCCTCTGATACGCAGTATTTT. It encodes CASSSSSGRASDTQYF.

This clonotype was picked up a small number of times. The chain combines TRBV6-1 with TRBJ2-1; 12 positions agree with TRBD2. V was clipped by 4 bases and J by 6 bases; unmatched bases: 1. Germline CDR1 and CDR2: MNHNS and SASEGT. This CDR3 contains 14 residues. CDR3 in amino acids: CASSGTSGINEQFF. As DNA, the CDR3 is TGTGCCAGCAGTGGGACTAGCGGGATCAATGAGCAGTTCTTC.

The V call is TRBV9, the J call TRBJ2-5; no clear D. With 3 bases removed from V and 0 bases from J, the gap between germline ends came to 12 bases. Germline V gene data show CDR1 as SGDLS and CDR2 as YYNGEE. The CDR3 is 15 residues long. CDR3 sequence: CASSAGTANQETQYF. Here the CDR3 DNA reads TGTGCCAGCAGCGCGGGCACCGCTAACCAAGAGACCCAGTACTTC.

This clonotype has ten or more counts. A read error may account for a junction end that differs from germline. This chain uses TRBV20-1 with TRBJ1-2, with TRBD1 matching over 7 bases. Per germline, CDR1 DFQATT and CDR2 SNEGSKA (reference sequence). The CDR3 is made up of 13 amino acids. DNA for the CDR3: TGCAGTGTTAGAGGACAGGCTCACTATGGCTACACCTTC. It is translated as CSVRGQAHYGYTF.

This clonotype was observed a handful of times. The rearrangement uses TRBV27 and TRBJ2-3; 9 nucleotides match TRBD2. Germline assignment: CDR1 MNHEY and CDR2 SMNVEV (reference sequence). V trimming: 5 bases; J trimming: 1 base; junction bases outside the gene matches: 7. This CDR3 region has 16 residues. This chain's CDR3 is CASSIRRTSGTDTQYF. CDR3 DNA: TGTGCCAGCAGTATCCGTCGGACTAGCGGCACAGATACGCAGTATTTT.

Only a few counts were recorded for this clonotype. The rearrangement joins TRBV6-2 or TRBV6-3 to TRBJ2-2; 10 bases are shared with TRBD2. Germline-derived CDR1 and CDR2 are MNHEY and SVGEGT. The junction had 9 bases not matched to a gene; V was cut back by 6 bases and J by 5 bases. CDR3 length: 16 amino acids. CDR3 in amino acids: CASRLPSGRGTGELFF. CDR3 nucleotides: TGTGCCAGCAGGCTCCCTAGCGGGAGAGGAACCGGGGAGCTGTTTTTT.

This clonotype turned up a few times. V is TRBV24-1 and J is TRBJ2-3, with 9 nucleotides matching TRBD2. V was clipped by 4 bases and J by 5 bases; unmatched bases: 18. CDR1 is KGHDR, CDR2 SFDVKD, per germline. The CDR3 consists of 19 residues. CDR3 in amino acids: CATSDPLPRAGGPVDTQYF. DNA of the CDR3: TGTGCCACCAGTGACCCTCTACCCAGGGCGGGAGGGCCTGTAGATACGCAGTATTTT.

This clonotype was observed a few times. The chain couples TRBV7-6 to TRBJ1-5; weak D call: TRBD1 (6 bases). CDR3 length: 15 amino acids. Germline V gene sequence: CDR1 SGHVS, CDR2 FNYEAQ. V lost 5 bases and J 2 bases, leaving 13 bases between the germline ends. The CDR3 spells CASSNQGNGNQPQHF. The DNA of the CDR3 is TGTGCCAGCAGCAATCAGGGGAATGGCAATCAGCCCCAGCATTTT.